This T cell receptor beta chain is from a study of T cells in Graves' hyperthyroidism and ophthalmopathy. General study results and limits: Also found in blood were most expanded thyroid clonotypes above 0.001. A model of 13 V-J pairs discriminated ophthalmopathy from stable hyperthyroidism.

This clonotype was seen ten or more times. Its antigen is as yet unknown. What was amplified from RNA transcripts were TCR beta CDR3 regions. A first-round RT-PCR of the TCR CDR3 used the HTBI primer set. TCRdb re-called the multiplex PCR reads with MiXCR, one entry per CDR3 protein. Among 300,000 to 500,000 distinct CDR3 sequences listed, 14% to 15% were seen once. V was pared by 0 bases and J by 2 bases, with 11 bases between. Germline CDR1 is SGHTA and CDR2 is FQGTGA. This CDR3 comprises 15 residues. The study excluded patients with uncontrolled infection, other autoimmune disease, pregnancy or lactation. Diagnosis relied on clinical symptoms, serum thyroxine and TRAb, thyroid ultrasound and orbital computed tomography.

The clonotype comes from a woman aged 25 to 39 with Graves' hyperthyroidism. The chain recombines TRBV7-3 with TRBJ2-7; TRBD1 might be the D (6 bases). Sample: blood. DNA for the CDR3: TGTGCCAGCAGCTTAACATCGACAGGCGCCTACGAGCAGTACTTC. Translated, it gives CASSLTSTGAYEQYF.